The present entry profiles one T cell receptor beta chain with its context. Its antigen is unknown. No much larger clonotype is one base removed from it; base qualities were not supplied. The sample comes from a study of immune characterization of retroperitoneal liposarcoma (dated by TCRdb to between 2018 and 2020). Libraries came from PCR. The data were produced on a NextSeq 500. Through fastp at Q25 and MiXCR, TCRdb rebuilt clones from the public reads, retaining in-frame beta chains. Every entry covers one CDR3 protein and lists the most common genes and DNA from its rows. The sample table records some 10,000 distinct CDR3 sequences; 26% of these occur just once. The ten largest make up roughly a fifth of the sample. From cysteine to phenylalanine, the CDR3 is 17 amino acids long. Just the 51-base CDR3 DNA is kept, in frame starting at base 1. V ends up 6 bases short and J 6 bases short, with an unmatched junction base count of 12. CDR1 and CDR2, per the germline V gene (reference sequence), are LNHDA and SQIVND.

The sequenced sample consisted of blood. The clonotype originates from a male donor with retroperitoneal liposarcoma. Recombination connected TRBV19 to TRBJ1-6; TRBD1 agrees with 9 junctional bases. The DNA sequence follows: TGTGCCAGTAGGAGAAAAGCCGGGACAGGGCTTAATTCACCCCTCCACTTT. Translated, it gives CASRRKAGTGLNSPLHF.